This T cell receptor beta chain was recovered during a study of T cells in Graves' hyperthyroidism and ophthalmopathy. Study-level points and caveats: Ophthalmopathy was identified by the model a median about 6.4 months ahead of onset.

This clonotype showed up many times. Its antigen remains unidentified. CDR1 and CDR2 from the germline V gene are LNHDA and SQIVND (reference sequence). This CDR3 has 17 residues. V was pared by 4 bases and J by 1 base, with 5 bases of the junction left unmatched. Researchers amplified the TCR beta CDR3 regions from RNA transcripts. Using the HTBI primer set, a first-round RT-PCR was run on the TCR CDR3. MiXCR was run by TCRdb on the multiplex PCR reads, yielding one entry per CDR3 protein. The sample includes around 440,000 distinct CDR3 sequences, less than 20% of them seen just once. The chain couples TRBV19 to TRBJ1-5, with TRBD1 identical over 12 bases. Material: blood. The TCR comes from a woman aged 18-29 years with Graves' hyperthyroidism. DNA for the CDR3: TGTGCCAGTAGTACCAGGGACAGGGGGCGAAGCAATCAGCCCCAGCATTTT. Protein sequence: CASSTRDRGRSNQPQHF.